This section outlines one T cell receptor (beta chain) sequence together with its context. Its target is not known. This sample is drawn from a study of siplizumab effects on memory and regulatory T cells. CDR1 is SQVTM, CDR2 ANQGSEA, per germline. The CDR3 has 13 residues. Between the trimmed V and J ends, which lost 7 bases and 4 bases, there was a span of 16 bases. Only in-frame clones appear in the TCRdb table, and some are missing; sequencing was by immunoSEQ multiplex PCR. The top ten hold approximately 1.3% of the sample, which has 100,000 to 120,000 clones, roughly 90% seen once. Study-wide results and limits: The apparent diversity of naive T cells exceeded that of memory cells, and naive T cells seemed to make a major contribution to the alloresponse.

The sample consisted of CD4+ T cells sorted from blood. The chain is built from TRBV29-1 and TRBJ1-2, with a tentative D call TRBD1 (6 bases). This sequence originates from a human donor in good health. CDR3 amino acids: CSARRDTSYGYTF. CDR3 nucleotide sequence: TGCAGCGCGAGACGGGACACCTCCTATGGCTACACCTTC.